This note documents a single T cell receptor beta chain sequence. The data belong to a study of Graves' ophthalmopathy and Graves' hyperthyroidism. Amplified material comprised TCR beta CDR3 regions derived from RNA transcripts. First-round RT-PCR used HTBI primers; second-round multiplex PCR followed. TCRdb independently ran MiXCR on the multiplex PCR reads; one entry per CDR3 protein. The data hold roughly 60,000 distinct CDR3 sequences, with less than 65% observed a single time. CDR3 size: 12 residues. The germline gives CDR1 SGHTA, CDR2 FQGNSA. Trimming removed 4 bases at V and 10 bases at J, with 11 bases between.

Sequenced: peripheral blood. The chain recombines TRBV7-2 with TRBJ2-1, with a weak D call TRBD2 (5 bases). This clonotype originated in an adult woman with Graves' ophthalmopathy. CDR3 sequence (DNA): TGTGCCAGCAGCTCCTACGGCGGGGAGCAGTTCTTC. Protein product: CASSSYGGEQFF.